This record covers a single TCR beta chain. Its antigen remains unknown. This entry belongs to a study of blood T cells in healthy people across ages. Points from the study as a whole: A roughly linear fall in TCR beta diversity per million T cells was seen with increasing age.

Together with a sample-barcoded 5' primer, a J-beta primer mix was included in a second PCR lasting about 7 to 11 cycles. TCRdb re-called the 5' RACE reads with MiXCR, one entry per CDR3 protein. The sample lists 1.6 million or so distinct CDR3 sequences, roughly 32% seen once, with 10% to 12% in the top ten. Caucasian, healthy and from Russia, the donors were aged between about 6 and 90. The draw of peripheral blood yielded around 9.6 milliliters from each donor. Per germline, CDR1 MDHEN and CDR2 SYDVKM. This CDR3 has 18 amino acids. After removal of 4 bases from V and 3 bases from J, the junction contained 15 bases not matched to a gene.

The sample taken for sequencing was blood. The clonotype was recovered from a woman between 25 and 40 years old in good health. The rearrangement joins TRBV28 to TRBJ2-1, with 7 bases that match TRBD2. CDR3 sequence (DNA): TGTGCCAGCAGTTCATTCCGAACTAGCGCGAGAGGCTACAATGAGCAGTTCTTC. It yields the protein CASSSFRTSARGYNEQFF. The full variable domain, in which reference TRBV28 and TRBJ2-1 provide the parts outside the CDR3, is DVKVTQSSRYLVKRTGEKVFLECVQDMDHENMFWYRQDPGLGLRLIYFSYDVKMKEKGDIPEGYSVSREKKERFSLILESASTNQTSMYLCASSSFRTSARGYNEQFFGPGTRLTVL.